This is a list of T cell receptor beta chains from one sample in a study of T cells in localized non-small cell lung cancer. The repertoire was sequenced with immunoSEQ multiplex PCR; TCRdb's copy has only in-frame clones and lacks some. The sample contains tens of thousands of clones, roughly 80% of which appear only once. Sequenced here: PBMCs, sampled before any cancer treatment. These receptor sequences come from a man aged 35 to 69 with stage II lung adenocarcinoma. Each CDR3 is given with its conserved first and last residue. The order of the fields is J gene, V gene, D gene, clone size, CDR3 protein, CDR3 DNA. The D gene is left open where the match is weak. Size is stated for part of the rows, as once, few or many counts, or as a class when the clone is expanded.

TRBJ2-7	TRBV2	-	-	CASRQSPSYEQYF	TGTGCCAGCCGACAGTCGCCCTCCTACGAGCAGTACTTC
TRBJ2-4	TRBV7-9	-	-	CASSFPRTGGKNIQYF	TGTGCCAGCAGCTTCCCCCGTACTGGAGGCAAAAACATTCAGTACTTC
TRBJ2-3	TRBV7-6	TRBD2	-	CASSSGLAGTARTDTQYF	TGTGCCAGCAGTTCCGGACTAGCGGGAACGGCCCGCACAGATACGCAGTATTTT
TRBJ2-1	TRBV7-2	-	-	CASSLARGGYNEQFF	TGTGCCAGCAGCTTAGCCCGAGGCGGCTACAATGAGCAGTTCTTC
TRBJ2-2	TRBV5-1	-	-	CASSLGAAGGELFF	TGCGCCAGCAGCTTGGGAGCTGCGGGCGGGGAGCTGTTTTTT
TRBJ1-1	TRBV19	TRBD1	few	CASSIVDRLNTEAFF	TGTGCCAGTAGTATAGTGGACAGGCTTAACACTGAAGCTTTCTTT
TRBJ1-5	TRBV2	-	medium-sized	CASSERGSSNQPQHF	TGTGCCAGCAGTGAAAGAGGGAGTAGCAATCAGCCCCAGCATTTT
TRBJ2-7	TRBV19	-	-	CASSLDRTYEQYF	TGTGCCAGTAGTCTGGACAGAACTTACGAGCAGTACTTC
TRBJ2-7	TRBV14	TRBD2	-	CASSPRLAAHEQYF	TGTGCCAGCAGCCCCAGACTAGCGGCACACGAGCAGTACTTC
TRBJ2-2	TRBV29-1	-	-	CSVAGGLNTGELFF	TGCAGCGTTGCGGGTGGGCTTAACACCGGGGAGCTGTTTTTT
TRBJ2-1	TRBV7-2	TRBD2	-	CASSLTSGRAEQFF	TGTGCCAGCAGCTTAACTAGCGGGAGGGCCGAGCAGTTCTTC
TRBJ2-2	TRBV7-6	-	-	CASSVDSKFTGELFF	TGTGCCAGCAGCGTAGACTCGAAGTTTACCGGGGAGCTGTTTTTT
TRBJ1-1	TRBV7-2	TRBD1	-	CASSPGTANTEAFF	TGTGCCAGCAGCCCCGGGACAGCGAACACTGAAGCTTTCTTT
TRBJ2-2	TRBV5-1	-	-	CASSLDRNTGELFF	TGCGCCAGCAGCTTGGACAGGAACACCGGGGAGCTGTTTTTT
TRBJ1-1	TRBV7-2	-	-	CASSLETTEAFF	TGTGCCAGCAGCTTAGAAACCACTGAAGCTTTCTTT
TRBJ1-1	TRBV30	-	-	CAWSTRPTEAFF	TGTGCCTGGAGTACAAGGCCCACTGAAGCTTTCTTT
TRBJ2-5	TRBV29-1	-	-	CSADIRGEETQYF	TGCAGCGCCGACATCAGGGGCGAGGAGACCCAGTACTTC
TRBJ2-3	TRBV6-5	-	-	CASRLTVNGGNTQYF	TGTGCCAGCAGACTCACTGTGAATGGAGGGAATACGCAGTATTTT
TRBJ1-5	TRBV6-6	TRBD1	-	CASGQGTMSNQPQHF	TGTGCCAGTGGACAGGGCACGATGAGCAATCAGCCCCAGCATTTT
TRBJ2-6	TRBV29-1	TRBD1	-	CSVTGDSTGANVLTF	TGCAGCGTGACAGGGGATAGCACTGGGGCCAACGTCCTGACTTTC
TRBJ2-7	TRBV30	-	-	CAWSVQGYEQYF	TGTGCCTGGAGTGTACAAGGGTACGAGCAGTACTTC
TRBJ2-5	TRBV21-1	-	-	CASTERVAGVETQYF	TGTGCCAGCACCGAAAGGGTAGCGGGAGTTGAGACCCAGTACTTC
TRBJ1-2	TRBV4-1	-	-	CASSQDPGEAIYGYTF	TGCGCCAGCAGCCAAGATCCCGGGGAGGCGATCTATGGCTACACCTTC
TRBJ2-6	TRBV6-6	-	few	CASSYTTRNVLTF	TGTGCCAGCAGTTACACTACCCGCAACGTCCTGACTTTC
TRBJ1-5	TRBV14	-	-	CASSGGSNQPQHF	TGTGCCAGCAGTGGGGGAAGCAATCAGCCCCAGCATTTT